This T cell receptor (beta chain) originates from a study of cytomegalovirus exposure and HLA in healthy donors (dated by TCRdb to the late 2010s). Broadly, across the study: In an earlier analysis of 587 of the donors, 276 Gb of sequence data and 100 million or so unique TCR beta sequences from 150 million to 200 million T cells were reported. An early release covering roughly 640 HLA-typed donors comprised around 300 gigabases of sequencing data and approximately 80 million unique TCR sequences. In addition to the first cohort of 666 subjects, a separate validation cohort of about 120 different subjects was used. To study patterns of TCR occurrence, a later analysis re-analyzed previously published TCR beta repertoires from just over 650 donors and added high-resolution HLA genotyping. An earlier analysis of roughly 600 of the donors used high-throughput TCR beta sequencing to judge whether each TCR beta V gene segment behaved as functional or pseudogenic. Alongside the repertoire data, information on donor age, sex, ethnicity and CMV serostatus was compiled. Among the roughly 390 genotyped donors, around 79% belonged to the genetic ancestry cluster associated with self-reported Caucasian donors. Rather than using new phenotypic data, the later analysis identified candidate immune exposures from TCR beta sequences and from how often those sequences occurred across donors. Using immunosequencing, the study profiled T cell repertoires from approximately 700 subjects and related those repertoires to cytomegalovirus serostatus. A few DR-DQ haplotypes were treated as single units for association and clustering because of strong linkage in the cohort. Typing coverage varied by locus: about 620-640 donors for A, B, C, DRB1 and DQB1; some 520 for DQA1; over 600 for DPA1; approximately 470 for DPB1. The study combined high-throughput TCR immunosequencing, statistical association of individual TCRs with disease status, and machine learning to predict cytomegalovirus infection status. Among about 410 genotyped donors of the cohort, an average of roughly 230,000 unique TCR beta nucleotide sequences was sequenced per donor, of which roughly 17% were non-productive. The study was designed to test whether signatures of past pathogen exposure could be identified by cataloging public T cell receptors. A later genetic analysis used genome-wide SNP genotypes for about 60% of the roughly 670 donors, treating that subset as a discovery cohort. All discovery cohort repertoires had been generated using a single sequencing platform. Class I and class II HLA loci were covered by the typing at four-digit resolution. Broader findings and caveats from the paper: A later analysis reported that several top co-occurrence clusters appeared linked to parvovirus B19, influenza, CMV and Epstein-Barr virus. The classifier was reported to diagnose cytomegalovirus status with high specificity and sensitivity in both the original and validation cohorts. Sequencing depth was assumed to be roughly uniform across donors in the presence/absence analyses, though that assumption may not hold. Only TCR beta chains were sequenced in this cohort, and the absence of alpha or paired-chain data limited detectable features. At a false discovery rate of 0.05, a later analysis linked 16,951 TCR beta sequences to specific HLA alleles. In a later analysis, the rate of TCR association differed among HLA loci, with DRB1 alleles having the most associated TCRs and HLA-C alleles having the fewest. The 87-base-pair reads could not distinguish some IMGT-functional V segments, including TRBV6-2 and TRBV6-3, so those segments were excluded. Strong co-occurrence of HLA alleles, especially DR and DQ, made assigning TCR associations to individual alleles difficult. A further reported finding was that TCR beta sequences accurately predicted the HLA-A and HLA-B alleles for most subjects in the first cohort. Because some donors lacked HLA typing at each locus, the association tests relied only on the typed subset. The earlier analysis of 587 of the donors excluded roughly 16 rarely observed V segments, including chromosome 9 orphons, because counts were too low. Three of the identified cytomegalovirus-associated TCR beta chains were confirmed in vitro to be specific for cytomegalovirus antigens. Most CMV-associated TCR beta chains appeared to be HLA-restricted in a later analysis, and the HLA associations seemed to be driven largely by CMV exposure. The authors suggested that the approach could potentially be generalized to other disease states and immunological phenotypes. An association between a missense DCLRE1C variant and V-gene and J-gene trimming of TCR beta chains was found in a later genetic analysis and replicated in an independent cohort. In a later analysis, HLA-associated TCR beta chains were found to be more clonally expanded and to have lower generation probabilities than equally common non-associated chains. Immune exposure information for the cohort was limited to CMV serostatus. Linkage disequilibrium might explain the correlated functional status among segregating V segments, but an unknown experimental factor could not be excluded. The sequencing pipeline was judged likely to have produced a cluster of highly shared sequence variants as a technical artifact. In an earlier analysis of about 540 of the donors, most TCR beta V segments were observed in productive rearrangements about 87% or about 30% of the time, broadly matching IMGT annotations. The study listed 150 to 200 TCR beta chains as associated with cytomegalovirus. Compared with the 666-donor mean, donors in an Asian-associated ancestry cluster had fewer N-insertions in productive TCRs, according to a later genetic analysis. Across donors, most TCR sequences were observed very rarely, whereas some public TCRs were present in many individuals.

The germline V gene provides CDR1 MGHDK and CDR2 SYGVNS. The junction carries 3 bases between V and J, which are trimmed by 1 base and 8 bases respectively. The CDR3 sequence holds 11 residues, the cysteine and phenylalanine included. Of the read, only the CDR3 DNA is kept; its 33 bases are in frame from base 1. Note on this clone: The clone's antigen remains unknown. No base-level quality is on record; no much larger clone is a single base apart.

To prepare the library, the immunoSEQ multiplex PCR assay was applied. The multiplex PCR relied on a mix of 60 forward primers for TCR Vbeta segments and 13 reverse primers for TCR Jbeta segments. Amplification of the CDR3 region of rearranged TCR beta genes was performed with a multiplex PCR assay on genomic DNA. The Illumina HiSeq System was used to sequence the amplified TCR beta libraries as 87-base-pair reads. The original pipeline was this. A later analysis tallied tens of millions of unique TCR beta chains across the roughly 610 repertoires, and about 10 million of those chains were shared by two or more donors. Raw reads were error-corrected and collapsed into unique sequences with a nearest-neighbor algorithm that merged closely related sequences to remove PCR and sequencing errors. CDR3 sequences were aligned to IMGT reference sequences to assign V, D and J gene segments. Each retained sequence needed at least a six-nucleotide match to both a V gene segment and a J gene segment. A rearrangement was called productive if the CDR3 had no stop codons and remained in frame with V and J, and every other rearrangement was called non-productive. Following IMGT convention, CDR3 was defined as the stretch from the second conserved V-encoded cysteine to the conserved J-encoded phenylalanine. In an earlier analysis of 550 to 650 of the donors, sequences lacking an unambiguous match to a single V gene segment were excluded. An earlier analysis of under 750 of the donors called V segments functional above 56.7% productive rearrangements and segregating when the between-donor standard deviation exceeded 5%. A statistical classification framework was built for diagnosing cytomegalovirus status from the catalog of TCR beta chain sequences. In a later analysis, TCR nucleotide sequences were compared against IMGT/GENE-DB human TR gene sequences so that V and J genes could be assigned. A later analysis assigned CDR3 sequences and most-parsimonious VDJ recombination scenarios with the TCRdist pipeline. A later analysis defined each TCR beta chain by its CDR3 amino acid sequence plus V-gene family, and excluded reads lacking a unique V-gene family. In a later analysis, fewer than 600 highly shared, low-generation-probability nucleotide sequences were removed to address suspected cross-contamination and a sequencing artifact. A later analysis calculated a clonal expansion index for each public chain from normalized within-repertoire ranks of inferred template counts. In a later analysis, generation probabilities were computed using a VDJ recombination model fitted to out-of-frame rearrangements, and the results were checked against IGoR. Hypergeometric tests were used in a later analysis to score TCR-TCR, TCR-HLA and TCR-CMV co-occurrence, with a repertoire-size bias correction applied to the TCR pairs. A later analysis estimated false discovery rates by permuting HLA or CMV assignments 20 times. In a later analysis, co-occurring TCRs were grouped using DBSCAN, with TCRdist sequence similarity added in when clustering inside HLA-allele-positive subsets. Repertoires with fewer than 30,000 or more than 120,000 public chains were left out of co-occurrence clustering, as were a handful of repertoires with anomalous nucleotide sharing. The source is immuneACCESS, and TCRdb retained only in-frame sequences with V and J called. Part of the clones is not carried over; for the studies checked, unresolved V genes explain less than half of this, and the remainder is unexplained. The V and J calls and clone size were taken over from that table, and D and trimming were inferred from the DNA. The sample profile shows 89,000 or so clones; roughly four fifths of them were found once. The biggest ten clones account for 5.5% to 6.5% of the sample.

In total, roughly 670 healthy bone marrow donors made up the cohort. At the time of sampling, all cohort members were nominally healthy, though unrecorded immune exposures were likely present. The donor was CMV seropositive and was included in the group of approximately 300 seropositive cohort members. Every donor gave a peripheral blood sample, and the peripheral blood mononuclear cells from that sample were used for TCR beta sequencing. Genomic DNA extraction from the blood cell samples was performed with the Qiagen DNeasy Blood Extraction Kit. This receptor was taken from a woman aged 18-30 years in good health and CMV-seropositive. The sample taken for sequencing was PBMCs. Rearrangement joined TRBV25-1 to TRBJ2-1, with the identity of the D gene unclear. Here the CDR3 is given as CASSESDEQFF. In nucleotides, the sequence is TGTGCCAGCAGTGAATCGGATGAGCAGTTCTTC.